This TCR beta chain stems from a study of identical twins. This clonotype occurred a few times. TCRdb itself ran the 5' RACE reads through MiXCR, one entry per CDR3 protein. The table includes hundreds of thousands of distinct CDR3 sequences, about 12% detected once. Germline V gene sequence: CDR1 MGHRA, CDR2 YSYEKL. V was cut by 0 bases and J by 8 bases, with 14 bases left in between. This CDR3 comprises 15 residues. These data were also filed under a second study, of yellow fever vaccine responses in identical twins.

Input material: PBMCs. The source is a woman aged 18 to 35 in good health. The rearrangement links TRBV4-1 to TRBJ2-1; the D is unclear. The CDR3 sequence is CASSQDRGYMDEQFF. CDR3 DNA sequence: TGCGCCAGCAGCCAAGATCGTGGATACATGGATGAGCAGTTCTTC.